The rows below give T cell receptor beta chains drawn from one sample of a study of radiation and T cells in renal cell carcinoma. Libraries were prepared by immunoSEQ multiplex PCR; TCRdb keeps only in-frame clonotypes and omits some of them. The table lists around 130,000 clones, 75% to 85% of them singletons. The sample in question was blood, obtained from a patient whose treatment included radiotherapy and nephrectomy. The source is an older woman with renal cell carcinoma. The CDR3 runs from the conserved cysteine through the conserved F or W. D genes are given only for firm matches. Not every row has a clone size; where given, it reads once, few, many or a size class.

size | J | D | V | CDR3 | DNA
NA | TRBJ2-2 | NA | TRBV2 | CASKAGTSNTGELFF | TGTGCCAGCAAAGCCGGGACCTCTAACACCGGGGAGCTGTTTTTT
NA | TRBJ2-7 | TRBD2 | TRBV29-1 | CSVPALAGGFPNEQYF | TGCAGCGTTCCCGCTTTAGCGGGAGGATTCCCCAACGAGCAGTACTTC
NA | TRBJ1-4 | NA | TRBV7-9 | CASSIRRASGREKLFF | TGTGCCAGCAGCATCCGCCGGGCTTCGGGGAGGGAAAAACTGTTTTTT
NA | TRBJ1-1 | NA | TRBV4-1 | CASSQGGLMNTEAFF | TGCGCCAGCAGCCAAGGTGGTTTAATGAACACTGAAGCTTTCTTT
NA | TRBJ2-1 | TRBD1 | TRBV2 | CASQRDRSSYNEQFF | TGTGCCAGCCAAAGGGACAGGAGCTCCTACAATGAGCAGTTCTTC
NA | TRBJ2-1 | TRBD2 | TRBV4-3 | CASSPRLAGAQNNEQFF | TGCGCCAGCAGCCCACGACTAGCGGGAGCCCAGAACAATGAGCAGTTCTTC
NA | TRBJ2-7 | NA | TRBV6-5 | CASSSSDGMGDEQYF | TGTGCCAGCAGTTCGTCGGACGGGATGGGGGACGAGCAGTACTTC
many | TRBJ2-7 | NA | TRBV5-1 | CASSLFGGSYEQYF | TGCGCCAGCAGCTTGTTCGGCGGATCCTACGAGCAGTACTTC
NA | TRBJ1-2 | NA | TRBV28 | CASLTGGANGYTF | TGTGCCAGTCTTACCGGGGGGGCCAATGGCTACACCTTC
few | TRBJ1-1 | TRBD1 | TRBV7-9 | CASQDREPNTEAFF | TGTGCCAGCCAAGACAGGGAGCCGAACACTGAAGCTTTCTTT
NA | TRBJ1-1 | NA | TRBV4-1 | CASSPEVNRDTEAFF | TGCGCCAGCAGCCCAGAGGTGAACCGGGACACTGAAGCTTTCTTT
NA | TRBJ2-3 | TRBD2 | TRBV6-1 | CASSEGGGTDTQYF | TGTGCCAGCAGTGAGGGAGGGGGCACAGATACGCAGTATTTT
NA | TRBJ2-7 | NA | TRBV10-2 | CASSEGRGSEQYF | TGCGCCAGCAGTGAAGGCAGGGGATCCGAGCAGTACTTC
NA | TRBJ1-1 | NA | TRBV6-6 | CASSYGGIGAEAFF | TGTGCCAGCAGTTACGGCGGGATTGGGGCTGAAGCTTTCTTT
NA | TRBJ1-2 | NA | TRBV19 | CASSIERNYYGYTF | TGTGCCAGTAGTATAGAGAGGAACTACTATGGCTACACCTTC
NA | TRBJ1-1 | NA | TRBV5-1 | CASSPGAVSMNTEAFF | TGCGCCAGCAGCCCGGGGGCGGTATCAATGAACACTGAAGCTTTCTTT
once | TRBJ2-2 | TRBD1 | TRBV9 | CASSRRGQDTGELFF | TGTGCCAGCAGCCGAAGGGGACAGGACACCGGGGAGCTGTTTTTT
NA | TRBJ1-2 | NA | TRBV4-2 | CASSQESKADGYTF | TGTGCCAGCAGCCAAGAGTCCAAGGCGGATGGCTACACCTTC
NA | TRBJ1-1 | TRBD1 | TRBV6-6 | CASSYSQGARGTEAFF | TGTGCCAGCAGTTACTCTCAGGGGGCGAGGGGGACTGAAGCTTTCTTT
NA | TRBJ2-7 | TRBD2 | TRBV4-3 | CASSQDTASGSYEQYF | TGCGCCAGCAGCCAAGATACGGCTAGCGGCTCCTACGAGCAGTACTTC
NA | TRBJ2-1 | NA | TRBV6-6 | CASSYLTYNEQFF | TGTGCCAGCAGTTATTTGACCTACAATGAGCAGTTCTTC